What follows are 11 T cell receptor beta chains derived from one specimen sequenced in a study of T cells in Graves' hyperthyroidism and ophthalmopathy. Amplified regions were TCR beta CDR3 sequences from RNA transcripts. Initially, a first-round RT-PCR of the TCR CDR3 employed the HTBI primer set. TCRdb re-analysed the multiplex PCR reads in MiXCR, keeping a single row per CDR3 protein. In the table there are fewer than 350,000 distinct CDR3 sequences, less than 20% of which are singletons. Sequencing was carried out using blood. These receptors all stem from a man aged 50 or older with Graves' ophthalmopathy.

The rearrangement joins TRBV10-3 to TRBJ2-1, with 10 bases identical to TRBD1. V shed 6 bases, J shed 9 bases, and the junction held 5 bases outside the gene matches. Germline lookup yields CDR1 ENHRY and CDR2 SYGVKD. The CDR3 spans 13 residues. The CDR3 protein is CAISPGQGREQFF. The CDR3 bases are TGTGCCATCAGCCCGGGACAGGGGCGTGAGCAGTTCTTC.

This clonotype was observed many times. The chain joins TRBV28 to TRBJ2-3; D not resolved. CDR3 size: 14 residues. Looked up from germline, CDR1 is MDHEN and CDR2 is SYDVKM. Trimming left V 3 bases short and J 6 bases short, with 13 bases between. Here the CDR3 DNA reads TGTGCCAGCAGTTTTGTGGACGCAAGGGATACGCAGTATTTT. Translation: CASSFVDARDTQYF.

The sample holds many counts of this clonotype. The gene calls are TRBV11-2 and TRBJ2-1, with 10 bases aligning to TRBD2. CDR1 is SGHAT and CDR2 is FQNNGV in the germline V gene. Trimming removed 4 bases from V and 6 bases from J; junction bases left unmatched: 6. The CDR3 spans 15 residues. In DNA form, the CDR3 reads TGTGCCAGCAGCTCGCTAGCGGGAGCACCCAATGAGCAGTTCTTC. This gives the protein CASSSLAGAPNEQFF.

This chain joins TRBV5-8 and TRBJ2-2; no clear D gene. V was shortened by 0 bases and J by 0 bases, with 12 bases between the two germline ends. CDR3 length equals 17 residues. Germline values: CDR1 SGHTS, CDR2 YDEGEE. The CDR3 region has the DNA TGTGCCAGCAGCTTGGTCTTTCGTCATTCGAACACCGGGGAGCTGTTTTTT. It specifies CASSLVFRHSNTGELFF.

The table lists this clonotype with a few counts. The rearrangement joins TRBV27 to TRBJ1-2; 11 nucleotides match TRBD1. This CDR3 is built from 16 residues. Looked up from germline, CDR1 is MNHEY and CDR2 is SMNVEV (reference sequence). The J segment lost 4 bases and the V segment lost 5 bases, leaving 9 bases of the junction unmatched. The CDR3 reads CASSIRGQGASYGYTF. For the CDR3, the DNA is TGTGCCAGCAGTATCCGAGGACAGGGGGCAAGCTATGGCTACACCTTC.

This chain joins TRBV10-3 and TRBJ2-1; 8 positions match TRBD2. The V segment lost 8 bases and the J segment 10 bases; nucleotides outside the gene matches: 7. Germline V gene lookup returns CDR1 ENHRY and CDR2 SYGVKD. The CDR3 has 12 residues. CDR3 nucleotides: TGTGCCATCGGACTAGCAGAAGACGAGCAGTTCTTC. Amino acids: CAIGLAEDEQFF.

CDR3 protein: CASRPSGWAQYF. The CDR3 DNA follows: TGTGCCAGCAGGCCCTCAGGTTGGGCCCAGTACTTC. The rearrangement uses TRBV28 and TRBJ2-5; D ambiguous. CDR1 is MDHEN and CDR2 is SYDVKM in the germline V gene. V lost 6 bases and J lost 9, with 14 bases in between. This CDR3 has 12 residues.

Many counts were recorded for this clonotype. The V and J genes are TRBV3-1 and TRBJ2-7; 8 bases are shared with TRBD1. This CDR3 is built from 15 residues. The junction had 11 bases not matched to a gene; V was cut back by 4 bases and J by 6 bases. Germline V gives CDR1 LGHDT, CDR2 YNNKEL (reference sequence). The CDR3 reads CASSLRGQGSFEQYF. CDR3 nucleotide sequence: TGTGCCAGCAGCCTCCGCGGACAGGGATCGTTCGAGCAGTACTTC.

This chain connects TRBV27 to TRBJ2-7, with a tentative D call TRBD1 (5 bases). Germline-derived CDR1 and CDR2 are MNHEY and SMNVEV (reference sequence). This CDR3 spans 14 amino acids. V dropped 4 bases and J dropped 7 bases, with 17 bases sitting between them. The CDR3, as DNA: TGTGCCAGCAGTTGGAGCAGGGCCTTAAGGGAGCAGTACTTC. The encoded protein is CASSWSRALREQYF.

This clonotype was observed a handful of times. V is TRBV20-1 and J is TRBJ1-2, with D possibly matching TRBD1 (6 bases). The germline V gene encodes CDR1 DFQATT and CDR2 SNEGSKA (reference sequence). The V end was cut by 3 bases, the J end by 4 bases, with 15 bases between. The CDR3 length is 14 residues. This chain's CDR3 is CSARASGTTYGYTF. CDR3 nucleotides: TGCAGTGCTAGGGCCTCCGGGACAACCTATGGCTACACCTTC.

This clonotype was counted many times. The chain carries TRBV6-6 and TRBJ2-5; 8 bases align to TRBD1. Unmatched junction bases numbered 11, after V lost 0 bases and J lost 5 bases. The germline V gene has CDR1 MNHNY and CDR2 SVGAGI (reference sequence). The CDR3 is 17 amino acids. The CDR3 coding sequence is TGTGCCAGCAGTTACTCGATAACGGACAGGGAAAGGGAGACCCAGTACTTC. Its protein is CASSYSITDRERETQYF.